This T cell receptor (beta chain) was documented in a study of cytomegalovirus exposure and HLA in healthy donors. At the level of the study: There were nearly 120 million unique TCR beta sequences, drawn from about 179 million T cells, in an earlier analysis. Findings and caveats of the study: HLA restriction was apparent for most CMV-associated TCR beta chains in a later analysis. Analysis was carried out at a later point, and it linked a missense DCLRE1C variant to TCR beta V- and J-gene trimming.

In the case of this clone: What it recognizes is unknown.

The germline gives CDR1 LGHNA, CDR2 YNFKEQ. Trimming shortened V by 1 base and J by 1 base, and 7 bases separated the two germline ends. The CDR3 runs 14 residues. The PCR contained 60 Vbeta and 13 Jbeta primers. TCRdb's copy holds only in-frame clones and misses some; the assay was immunoSEQ multiplex PCR. The sample holds roughly 140,000 clones; around 66% are singletons and the top ten take about 3%. The sample comprised PBMCs. The sequence came from a woman in her 30s in good health and CMV-seropositive. The J gene is TRBJ1-1, the V gene TRBV4-2; no firm D call. The CDR3 bases are TGTGCCAGCAGCCAAGGGTTAGAGAACACTGAAGCTTTCTTT. Its translation is CASSQGLENTEAFF.